A selection of T cell receptor beta chains follows, all from one sample in a study of shared T cell receptors in the human thymus. Sequencing was performed with immunoSEQ multiplex PCR; in TCRdb, only in-frame clones are kept and a portion is missing. The data hold hundreds of thousands of clones, with over 75% observed a single time. The sample was also reused in another study, on human thymus T cells.

Sequencing was performed on thymocytes. All receptors come from a boy in the first two years of life with a congenital heart defect. CDR3s include the opening cysteine and the closing phenylalanine or tryptophan. Fields, in order: clone size, J gene, V gene, D gene, CDR3 protein, CDR3 DNA. A D gene is named only where the DNA matches it firmly. Expanded clones get a size class; other rows say once, few or many, or leave the size out.

clone_size: few
j_call: TRBJ2-7
v_call: TRBV11-2
d_call: TRBD1
cdr3_aa: CASSQDRDYEQYF
cdr3_nt: TGTGCCAGCAGCCAAGACAGGGACTACGAGCAGTACTTC

clone_size: -
j_call: TRBJ2-7
v_call: TRBV6-1
d_call: TRBD1
cdr3_aa: CATLRDRSYEQYF
cdr3_nt: TGTGCCACCTTACGGGACAGGTCCTACGAGCAGTACTTC

clone_size: once
j_call: TRBJ2-1
v_call: TRBV11-2
d_call: TRBD2
cdr3_aa: CASSLTSGRRQVYNEQFF
cdr3_nt: TGTGCCAGCAGCTTAACTAGCGGGAGACGTCAGGTCTACAATGAGCAGTTCTTC

clone_size: -
j_call: TRBJ2-2
v_call: TRBV7-2
d_call: -
cdr3_aa: CASSLVRGTYTGELFF
cdr3_nt: TGTGCCAGCAGCTTAGTGAGGGGGACCTACACCGGGGAGCTGTTTTTT

clone_size: once
j_call: TRBJ1-5
v_call: TRBV19
d_call: -
cdr3_aa: CASRTQGYQPQHF
cdr3_nt: TGTGCCAGTAGGACCCAGGGGTATCAGCCCCAGCATTTT

clone_size: few
j_call: TRBJ1-2
v_call: TRBV10-3
d_call: -
cdr3_aa: CAISESERSETF
cdr3_nt: TGTGCCATCAGTGAGTCGGAGAGGAGTGAGACCTTC

clone_size: -
j_call: TRBJ1-2
v_call: TRBV2
d_call: -
cdr3_aa: CASNPVFTTCYGYTF
cdr3_nt: TGTGCCAGCAACCCCGTTTTCACTACTTGCTATGGCTACACCTTC

clone_size: -
j_call: TRBJ2-1
v_call: TRBV4-1
d_call: TRBD2
cdr3_aa: CASSQESRSGRASYNEQFF
cdr3_nt: TGCGCCAGCAGCCAAGAGAGCCGTAGCGGGAGGGCCTCCTACAATGAGCAGTTCTTC

clone_size: -
j_call: TRBJ2-5
v_call: TRBV9
d_call: -
cdr3_aa: CASSVASPAETQYF
cdr3_nt: TGTGCCAGCAGCGTTGCTAGTCCTGCAGAGACCCAGTACTTC

clone_size: few
j_call: TRBJ2-5
v_call: TRBV7-9
d_call: TRBD2
cdr3_aa: CASSPNGLAGGRGWETQYF
cdr3_nt: TGTGCCAGCAGCCCAAACGGGCTAGCGGGAGGGCGCGGCTGGGAGACCCAGTACTTC

clone_size: -
j_call: TRBJ2-4
v_call: TRBV30
d_call: TRBD2
cdr3_aa: CAWDSGGPYGGPKNIQYF
cdr3_nt: TGTGCCTGGGACAGCGGGGGGCCATATGGAGGGCCCAAAAACATTCAGTACTTC

clone_size: once
j_call: TRBJ2-1
v_call: TRBV6-5
d_call: -
cdr3_aa: CASSFPTGTGNNEQFF
cdr3_nt: TGTGCCAGCAGTTTCCCGACCGGGACTGGGAACAATGAGCAGTTCTTC

clone_size: -
j_call: TRBJ2-7
v_call: TRBV14
d_call: -
cdr3_aa: CASSQGGQMLYF
cdr3_nt: TGTGCCAGCAGCCAAGGAGGACAGATGCTGTACTTC

clone_size: -
j_call: TRBJ1-2
v_call: TRBV18
d_call: TRBD1
cdr3_aa: CASSPNRDSFINYGYTF
cdr3_nt: TGTGCCAGCTCACCGAACCGGGACAGCTTCATAAACTATGGCTACACCTTC

clone_size: few
j_call: TRBJ2-1
v_call: TRBV7-2
d_call: -
cdr3_aa: CASSLEFQNPNEQFF
cdr3_nt: TGTGCCAGCAGCTTAGAGTTCCAGAACCCGAATGAGCAGTTCTTC

clone_size: -
j_call: TRBJ2-2
v_call: TRBV28
d_call: TRBD1
cdr3_aa: CASSGTGGHTGELFF
cdr3_nt: TGTGCCAGCAGCGGGACAGGGGGCCACACCGGGGAGCTGTTTTTT

clone_size: -
j_call: TRBJ1-3
v_call: TRBV30
d_call: -
cdr3_aa: CAWSWGLHSSGNTIYF
cdr3_nt: TGTGCCTGGAGTTGGGGGCTTCACAGCTCTGGAAACACCATATATTTT

clone_size: -
j_call: TRBJ2-1
v_call: TRBV10-1
d_call: -
cdr3_aa: CASSVQGFDNEQFF
cdr3_nt: TGCGCCAGCAGTGTTCAGGGGTTTGACAATGAGCAGTTCTTC

clone_size: -
j_call: TRBJ1-2
v_call: TRBV28
d_call: TRBD1
cdr3_aa: CASSSGTERIYGYTF
cdr3_nt: TGTGCCAGCAGTTCCGGGACAGAGCGGATCTATGGCTACACCTTC

clone_size: -
j_call: TRBJ1-5
v_call: TRBV10-1
d_call: -
cdr3_aa: CASSESVPDRTNQPQHF
cdr3_nt: TGCGCCAGCAGTGAGTCGGTTCCCGACAGGACCAATCAGCCCCAGCATTTT

clone_size: once
j_call: TRBJ2-7
v_call: TRBV14
d_call: -
cdr3_aa: CASSQDPGRAYEQYF
cdr3_nt: TGTGCCAGCAGCCAAGATCCGGGCAGGGCCTACGAGCAGTACTTC

clone_size: -
j_call: TRBJ2-1
v_call: TRBV19
d_call: TRBD1
cdr3_aa: CATNRGTGQYNEQFF
cdr3_nt: TGTGCCACCAACCGGGGGACAGGGCAGTACAATGAGCAGTTCTTC

clone_size: -
j_call: TRBJ2-5
v_call: TRBV6-1
d_call: -
cdr3_aa: CASIADSFGTQYF
cdr3_nt: TGTGCCAGCATCGCGGACAGTTTTGGGACCCAGTACTTC

clone_size: -
j_call: TRBJ2-1
v_call: TRBV11-2
d_call: TRBD2
cdr3_aa: CASSSPGGGYNEQFF
cdr3_nt: TGTGCCAGCAGCTCCCCGGGAGGGGGTTACAATGAGCAGTTCTTC

clone_size: -
j_call: TRBJ1-2
v_call: TRBV4-3
d_call: -
cdr3_aa: CASRGSGAGYGYTF
cdr3_nt: TGCGCCAGCCGGGGGTCTGGGGCGGGCTATGGCTACACCTTC

clone_size: -
j_call: TRBJ2-1
v_call: TRBV14
d_call: -
cdr3_aa: CASSQALRLVPYNEQFF
cdr3_nt: TGTGCCAGCAGCCAAGCCCTCCGACTAGTCCCCTACAATGAGCAGTTCTTC

clone_size: -
j_call: TRBJ2-7
v_call: TRBV25-1
d_call: -
cdr3_aa: CASSESTARSYEQYF
cdr3_nt: TGTGCCAGCAGTGAGTCGACAGCTCGGTCCTACGAGCAGTACTTC

clone_size: -
j_call: TRBJ2-2
v_call: TRBV25-1
d_call: -
cdr3_aa: CASSKDRETGELFF
cdr3_nt: TGTGCCAGCAGTAAGGACAGAGAAACCGGGGAGCTGTTTTTT

clone_size: -
j_call: TRBJ2-3
v_call: TRBV10-3
d_call: TRBD2
cdr3_aa: CAIKSSGSSDTQYF
cdr3_nt: TGTGCCATCAAGTCTAGCGGGAGCTCAGATACGCAGTATTTT

clone_size: -
j_call: TRBJ1-2
v_call: TRBV19
d_call: -
cdr3_aa: CASNPGEGQSYGYTF
cdr3_nt: TGTGCCAGTAACCCGGGAGAGGGGCAGTCCTATGGCTACACCTTC

clone_size: -
j_call: TRBJ2-1
v_call: TRBV2
d_call: -
cdr3_aa: CASSDGPSGPGNEQFF
cdr3_nt: TGTGCCAGCAGTGACGGACCCAGCGGGCCAGGAAATGAGCAGTTCTTC

clone_size: -
j_call: TRBJ2-7
v_call: TRBV4-1
d_call: -
cdr3_aa: CASSPGYGVMGEQYF
cdr3_nt: TGCGCCAGCAGCCCGGGATATGGGGTAATGGGCGAGCAGTACTTC

clone_size: -
j_call: TRBJ2-3
v_call: TRBV5-1
d_call: TRBD2
cdr3_aa: CANPSGGITDTQYF
cdr3_nt: TGCGCCAACCCAAGCGGGGGGATCACAGATACGCAGTATTTT

clone_size: -
j_call: TRBJ2-7
v_call: TRBV27
d_call: TRBD1
cdr3_aa: CASSVLRQGREQYF
cdr3_nt: TGTGCCAGCAGTGTCCTACGACAGGGACGCGAGCAGTACTTC

clone_size: -
j_call: TRBJ1-1
v_call: TRBV10-3
d_call: TRBD1
cdr3_aa: CAISERTGLEAFF
cdr3_nt: TGTGCCATCAGTGAAAGGACAGGGCTTGAAGCTTTCTTT

clone_size: -
j_call: TRBJ1-2
v_call: TRBV7-8
d_call: TRBD1
cdr3_aa: CASSPRDSPLGYTF
cdr3_nt: TGTGCCAGCAGCCCCCGGGACAGTCCGCTTGGCTACACCTTC

clone_size: few
j_call: TRBJ2-7
v_call: TRBV5-6
d_call: TRBD1
cdr3_aa: CASSVGQRRAYEQYF
cdr3_nt: TGTGCCAGCAGCGTGGGACAGAGAAGGGCCTACGAGCAGTACTTC

clone_size: -
j_call: TRBJ2-4
v_call: TRBV6-5
d_call: -
cdr3_aa: CASSYDGGTAKNIQYF
cdr3_nt: TGTGCCAGCAGTTACGATGGCGGGACAGCCAAAAACATTCAGTACTTC

clone_size: -
j_call: TRBJ1-2
v_call: TRBV20-1
d_call: -
cdr3_aa: CSARYYYGYTF
cdr3_nt: TGCAGTGCTAGGTACTATTATGGCTACACCTTC

clone_size: -
j_call: TRBJ1-1
v_call: TRBV11-2
d_call: -
cdr3_aa: CASSLAGWTEAFF
cdr3_nt: TGTGCCAGCAGCTTAGCAGGCTGGACTGAAGCTTTCTTT

clone_size: once
j_call: TRBJ2-5
v_call: TRBV9
d_call: -
cdr3_aa: CASSVDRGPRETQYF
cdr3_nt: TGTGCCAGCAGCGTAGATAGAGGGCCCAGGGAGACCCAGTACTTC

clone_size: -
j_call: TRBJ2-5
v_call: TRBV7-9
d_call: TRBD2
cdr3_aa: CASSLRLGLAGGETQYF
cdr3_nt: TGTGCCAGCAGCTTAAGGTTGGGACTAGCGGGAGGAGAGACCCAGTACTTC

clone_size: -
j_call: TRBJ2-3
v_call: TRBV6-5
d_call: -
cdr3_aa: CASTDREMTDTQYF
cdr3_nt: TGTGCCAGCACGGACAGAGAGATGACAGATACGCAGTATTTT

clone_size: once
j_call: TRBJ2-5
v_call: TRBV14
d_call: -
cdr3_aa: CASSQDPVIGGKETQYF
cdr3_nt: TGTGCCAGCAGCCAAGACCCTGTAATTGGCGGGAAAGAGACCCAGTACTTC

clone_size: -
j_call: TRBJ2-3
v_call: TRBV5-1
d_call: TRBD1
cdr3_aa: CASSFSTGQPTSTDTQYF
cdr3_nt: TGCGCCAGCAGCTTTTCGACAGGGCAGCCTACTAGCACAGATACGCAGTATTTT

clone_size: few
j_call: TRBJ1-2
v_call: TRBV30
d_call: -
cdr3_aa: CAWSEENRVSKGYTF
cdr3_nt: TGTGCCTGGAGTGAAGAAAACAGGGTCTCTAAGGGCTACACCTTC

clone_size: -
j_call: TRBJ1-5
v_call: TRBV15
d_call: -
cdr3_aa: CATSRDSSQPQHF
cdr3_nt: TGTGCCACCAGCAGAGATAGCAGCCAGCCCCAGCATTTT

clone_size: -
j_call: TRBJ2-2
v_call: TRBV5-5
d_call: -
cdr3_aa: CASKSGTGELFF
cdr3_nt: TGTGCCAGCAAGAGTGGCACCGGGGAGCTGTTTTTT

clone_size: once
j_call: TRBJ2-1
v_call: TRBV10-2
d_call: TRBD2
cdr3_aa: CASSLVSAGSSYNEQFF
cdr3_nt: TGCGCCAGCAGTCTTGTTTCAGCGGGATCTTCCTACAATGAGCAGTTCTTC

clone_size: -
j_call: TRBJ1-5
v_call: TRBV2
d_call: -
cdr3_aa: CASTVNALRLLNQPQHF
cdr3_nt: TGTGCCAGCACCGTAAATGCCCTGCGGTTGCTCAATCAGCCCCAGCATTTT

clone_size: -
j_call: TRBJ2-7
v_call: TRBV6-5
d_call: TRBD1
cdr3_aa: CASSYRGQPSYGQYF
cdr3_nt: TGTGCCAGCAGTTACCGGGGACAGCCTTCCTACGGGCAGTACTTC

clone_size: -
j_call: TRBJ2-7
v_call: TRBV2
d_call: TRBD1
cdr3_aa: CASSEADRGDYEQYF
cdr3_nt: TGTGCCAGCAGTGAGGCCGACAGGGGAGACTACGAGCAGTACTTC

clone_size: -
j_call: TRBJ2-2
v_call: TRBV1
d_call: -
cdr3_aa: CTSSQVVLLGLAGGPGTGELFF
cdr3_nt: TGCACCAGCAGCCAAGTCGTACTTTTGGGACTAGCGGGGGGGCCGGGGACCGGGGAGCTGTTTTTT

clone_size: -
j_call: TRBJ2-1
v_call: TRBV6-1
d_call: TRBD1
cdr3_aa: CASSEYCSSGTGSPEQFF
cdr3_nt: TGTGCCAGCAGCGAATATTGTTCGTCCGGGACAGGGTCCCCAGAGCAGTTCTTC

clone_size: -
j_call: TRBJ2-1
v_call: TRBV7-9
d_call: -
cdr3_aa: CASRRLQYNEQFF
cdr3_nt: TGTGCCAGCAGGAGACTCCAATACAATGAGCAGTTCTTC

clone_size: -
j_call: TRBJ1-2
v_call: TRBV19
d_call: -
cdr3_aa: CASSIERGMYGYTF
cdr3_nt: TGTGCCAGTAGTATAGAGCGGGGGATGTATGGCTACACCTTC

clone_size: -
j_call: TRBJ1-2
v_call: TRBV9
d_call: -
cdr3_aa: CASSPRFVDYGYTF
cdr3_nt: TGTGCCAGCAGCCCCCGGTTCGTGGACTATGGCTACACCTTC